The 25 T cell receptor beta chains in this list originate from one sample, sequenced in a study of OX40 agonist ivuxolimab in advanced cancers. The repertoire was sequenced with immunoSEQ multiplex PCR; TCRdb's copy has only in-frame clones and lacks some. The table shows some 86,000 clones, with 87% occurring only once. The sample in question was CD4+ or CD8+ T cells sorted from blood, obtained in a trial of the OX40 agonist ivuxolimab. The receptor set was obtained from an adult with an advanced solid tumor such as melanoma, head and neck, liver or kidney cancer.

This chain joins TRBV9 and TRBJ2-7; 7 nucleotides match TRBD1. V lost 4 bases to trimming and J lost 3 bases; unmatched junction nucleotides: 13. The CDR3 loop spans 16 amino acids. CDR1 is SGDLS, CDR2 YYNGEE, per germline. The chain's CDR3 is CASSPLGTALLYEQYF. CDR3 in DNA: TGTGCCAGCAGCCCACTGGGGACAGCACTACTCTACGAGCAGTACTTC.

CDR3 protein: CSVEKQGNGYTF. CDR3 in DNA: TGCAGCGTTGAAAAACAGGGTAATGGCTACACCTTC. This sequence joins TRBV29-1 and TRBJ1-2, with a possible D match to TRBD1 (6 bases). From germline, CDR1 is SQVTM and CDR2 ANQGSEA. The CDR3 sequence is 12 residues long. V gave up 2 bases and J gave up 6 bases, with 10 bases separating them.

This rearrangement joins TRBV6-1 to TRBJ1-1; a weak D match, TRBD1 (5 bases). The CDR3 runs to 12 residues. Trimming stripped 5 bases from V and 5 bases from J, with 9 bases between. CDR1 and CDR2 (germline): MNHNS, SASEGT. The CDR3 spells CASSPGRTEAFF. The CDR3 DNA follows: TGTGCCAGCAGTCCAGGGAGAACTGAAGCTTTCTTT.

This chain links TRBV6-1 with TRBJ1-1, with D perhaps TRBD1 (5 bases). V was clipped by 6 bases and J by 0 bases, with 11 bases between them. Germline values: CDR1 MNHNS, CDR2 SASEGT. The length of the CDR3 is 14 residues. CDR3 sequence reads: CASSLTAMNTEAFF. DNA for the CDR3: TGTGCCAGCAGCTTGACAGCTATGAACACTGAAGCTTTCTTT.

The chain recombines TRBV9 with TRBJ2-7; the match to TRBD2 covers 10 bases. With V trimmed by 1 base and J by 6 bases, 10 bases remained unmatched. This CDR3 is 16 amino acids long. Germline-derived CDR1 and CDR2 are SGDLS and YYNGEE. The CDR3 sequence: CASSVSARLAGGEQYF. The CDR3 DNA follows: TGTGCCAGCAGCGTATCAGCCCGACTAGCGGGTGGCGAGCAGTACTTC.

This clone was picked up a small number of times. J is TRBJ1-1 and V is TRBV20-1, with a possible D match to TRBD1 (5 bases). The CDR3 consists of 11 residues. Trimming shortened V by 3 bases and J by 7 bases, and 9 bases separated the two germline ends. Germline V gene data show CDR1 as DFQATT and CDR2 as SNEGSKA (reference sequence). The CDR3 spells CSASPGGEAFF. The CDR3 region has the DNA TGCAGTGCTAGTCCGGGGGGTGAAGCTTTCTTT.

The rearrangement links TRBV18 to TRBJ1-1; no definite D call. The ends were cut back, 0 bases at V and 0 bases at J, with 8 bases in the middle. This CDR3 is 15 amino acids long. CDR1 and CDR2 from the germline V gene are KGHSH and LQKENI. The CDR3 spells CASSPPNRLNTEAFF. The CDR3 nucleotides are TGTGCCAGCTCACCACCAAACAGACTGAACACTGAAGCTTTCTTT.

The chain is built from TRBV13 and TRBJ1-4; D call uncertain. Germline V gives CDR1 PRHDT, CDR2 FYEKMQ (reference sequence). Trimming took off 5 bases at V and 8 bases at J, with 15 bases between the two ends. The CDR3 has 14 residues. CDR3 DNA sequence: TGTGCCAGCAGCCAACCCCGGGTATCAGAAAAACTGTTTTTT. The encoded protein is CASSQPRVSEKLFF.

J is TRBJ2-7 and V is TRBV5-6, with D maybe TRBD2 (5 bases). With 4 bases removed from V and 4 bases from J, the gap between germline ends came to 9 bases. The CDR3 consists of 12 residues. The germline V gene encodes CDR1 SGHDT and CDR2 YYEEEE. The CDR3 region is CASSQDFYEQYF. The CDR3 DNA reads TGTGCCAGCAGCCAGGACTTTTACGAGCAGTACTTC.

The chain has TRBV18 and TRBJ2-1, with a tentative D call TRBD1 (5 bases). V lost 5 bases and J lost 3, with 11 bases in between. Germline V gene data show CDR1 as KGHSH and CDR2 as LQKENI. The CDR3 length is 14 residues. CDR3 coding DNA: TGTGCCAGCTCATCCCGACAGAACTACAATGAGCAGTTCTTC. Residues: CASSSRQNYNEQFF.

V is TRBV7-2 and J is TRBJ2-7; 7 positions match TRBD1. Germline-derived CDR1 and CDR2 are SGHTA and FQGNSA. This CDR3 contains 13 residues. V was clipped by 3 bases and J by 3 bases; unmatched bases: 2. CDR3 bases: TGTGCCAGCAGCTTTCCAGGGGGCTACGAGCAGTACTTC. Translation gives CASSFPGGYEQYF.

The V call is TRBV7-2, the J call TRBJ1-6; D gene ambiguous. Germline V CDR1 and CDR2: SGHTA, FQGNSA. V shed 5 bases and J shed 8 bases, with 10 bases lying between them. CDR3 size: 13 residues. In DNA, the CDR3 is TGTGCCAGCAGCCCCGATCTCGATTCACCCCTCCACTTT. Its protein is CASSPDLDSPLHF.

The genes are TRBV2 and TRBJ2-4; tentative D call: TRBD2 (5 bases). The V gene's germline CDR1 is SNHLY and CDR2 FYNNEI. The CDR3 runs to 14 residues. The V end lost 4 bases, the J end lost 7 bases, and 14 bases lay between the germline ends. The CDR3 DNA is TGTGCCAGCAGTGGAGGGTTAGCCGGGAACATTCAGTACTTC. Translated, it gives CASSGGLAGNIQYF.

The chain recombines TRBV7-9 with TRBJ2-7; D is ambiguous. V shed 5 bases and J shed 2 bases, with 7 bases lying between them. The CDR3 covers 12 residues. Per the germline V gene, CDR1 is SEHNR and CDR2 is FQNEAQ (reference sequence). CDR3 residues: CASSPRPYEQYF. Here the CDR3 DNA reads TGTGCCAGCAGCCCCCGCCCCTACGAGCAGTACTTC.

This clone came up a few times. This chain links TRBV7-2 with TRBJ1-2; the D gene is possibly TRBD1 (5 bases). V was pared by 0 bases and J by 6 bases, with 17 bases between. This CDR3 is 16 amino acids long. Germline CDR1 is SGHTA and CDR2 is FQGNSA. This CDR3 is CASSLATGRVGDGYTF. In DNA, the CDR3 is TGTGCCAGCAGCTTAGCTACTGGCAGGGTTGGCGATGGCTACACCTTC.

V is TRBV2 and J is TRBJ1-4; D uncertain. Germline V gene data show CDR1 as SNHLY and CDR2 as FYNNEI. Trimming shortened V by 7 bases and J by 6 bases, and 9 bases separated the two germline ends. The CDR3 totals 12 residues. The CDR3 protein is CASIGGDEKLFF. The CDR3, as DNA: TGTGCCAGCATTGGAGGTGATGAAAAACTGTTTTTT.

The rearrangement links TRBV28 to TRBJ2-7; unclear D gene. The CDR3 covers 11 residues. V lost 7 bases, J lost 2 bases, and 6 bases lay in between. Germline CDR1 and CDR2: MDHEN and SYDVKM. The CDR3: CASTRTYEQYF. Written as DNA, the CDR3 is TGTGCCAGCACTAGAACCTACGAGCAGTACTTC. Supplemented by reference TRBV28 and TRBJ2-7, the full variable domain reads DVKVTQSSRYLVKRTGEKVFLECVQDMDHENMFWYRQDPGLGLRLIYFSYDVKMKEKGDIPEGYSVSREKKERFSLILESASTNQTSMYLCASTRTYEQYFGPGTRLTVT.

The rearrangement links TRBV7-2 to TRBJ2-7; TRBD1 is a possible D gene (5 bases). Trimming shortened V by 5 bases and J by 2 bases, and 13 bases separated the two germline ends. Germline assignment: CDR1 SGHTA and CDR2 FQGNSA. The CDR3 loop spans 14 amino acids. CDR3 loop: CASSPQGNTYEQYF. DNA of the CDR3: TGTGCCAGCAGCCCCCAGGGTAATACCTACGAGCAGTACTTC. The whole variable domain, filled in from reference TRBV7-2 and TRBJ2-7, reads GAGVSQSPSNKVTEKGKDVELRCDPISGHTALYWYRQSLGQGLEFLIYFQGNSAPDKSGLPSDRFSAERTGGSVSTLTIQRTQQEDSAVYLCASSPQGNTYEQYFGPGTRLTVT.

The chain combines TRBV6-6 with TRBJ1-2, with unresolved D. This CDR3 contains 11 residues. The germline V gene has CDR1 MNHNY and CDR2 SVGAGI (reference sequence). Between the trimmed V and J ends, which lost 4 bases and 8 bases, there was a span of 8 bases. DNA of the CDR3: TGTGCCAGCAGTTTCGGCCGAGGCTACACCTTC. This encodes CASSFGRGYTF.

J is TRBJ2-5 and V is TRBV2; D call uncertain. Trimming stripped 7 bases from V and 4 bases from J, with 10 bases between. The CDR3 is 12 amino acids. Germline V gene sequence: CDR1 SNHLY, CDR2 FYNNEI. CDR3 sequence: CASTPVGETQYF. Written as DNA, the CDR3 is TGTGCCAGCACGCCGGTGGGAGAGACCCAGTACTTC.

This clone was picked up one time. The chain joins TRBV9 to TRBJ2-7, with TRBD1 matching 7 bases. Trimming cost V 0 bases and J 3 bases; bases outside gene matches: 6. The germline CDR1 and CDR2 sequences are SGDLS and YYNGEE. The CDR3 length is 15 residues. Here the CDR3 DNA reads TGTGCCAGCAGCGTAGAACCTTCAGGGGGCTACGAGCAGTACTTC. Translated: CASSVEPSGGYEQYF.

This clone was seen a single time. The chain couples TRBV19 to TRBJ2-1, with 9 nucleotides matching TRBD2. J was trimmed by 4 bases and V by 3 bases; bases with no gene match: 4. The CDR3 is 15 residues long. From germline, CDR1 is LNHDA and CDR2 SQIVND (reference sequence). The CDR3 DNA sequence: TGTGCCAGTAGTATGGGCGGGGGGGCATACAATGAGCAGTTCTTC. Its translation: CASSMGGGAYNEQFF.

The chain carries TRBV30 and TRBJ2-1; D possibly uses TRBD1 or TRBD2 (5 bases each). The germline V and J ends were trimmed by 2 bases and 2 bases, with 19 bases remaining between them. CDR3 length: 17 residues. The germline gives CDR1 GTSNPN, CDR2 SVGIG (reference sequence). The CDR3 loop reads CAWSPPLWDLTYNEQFF. The DNA for the CDR3 is TGTGCCTGGAGTCCTCCCCTGTGGGACCTCACCTACAATGAGCAGTTCTTC.

This clone appeared a few times. This chain links TRBV7-2 with TRBJ2-1; TRBD2 agrees at 12 bases. From germline, CDR1 is SGHTA and CDR2 FQGNSA. There are 15 residues in the CDR3. V lost 2 bases and J lost 5; bases outside the gene matches: 1. This CDR3 reads CASSLLAGGHNEQFF. DNA for the CDR3: TGTGCCAGCAGCTTACTAGCGGGGGGGCACAATGAGCAGTTCTTC.

The chain combines TRBV18 with TRBJ2-5; TRBD2 agrees at 8 bases. Germline CDR1 reads KGHSH; CDR2 reads LQKENI. V gave up 3 bases and J gave up 1 base; unmatched junction bases: 4. This CDR3 has 15 residues. CDR3 in DNA: TGTGCCAGCTCACCCAGCGGGGGCAGCCAAGAGACCCAGTACTTC. Translated, it gives CASSPSGGSQETQYF.